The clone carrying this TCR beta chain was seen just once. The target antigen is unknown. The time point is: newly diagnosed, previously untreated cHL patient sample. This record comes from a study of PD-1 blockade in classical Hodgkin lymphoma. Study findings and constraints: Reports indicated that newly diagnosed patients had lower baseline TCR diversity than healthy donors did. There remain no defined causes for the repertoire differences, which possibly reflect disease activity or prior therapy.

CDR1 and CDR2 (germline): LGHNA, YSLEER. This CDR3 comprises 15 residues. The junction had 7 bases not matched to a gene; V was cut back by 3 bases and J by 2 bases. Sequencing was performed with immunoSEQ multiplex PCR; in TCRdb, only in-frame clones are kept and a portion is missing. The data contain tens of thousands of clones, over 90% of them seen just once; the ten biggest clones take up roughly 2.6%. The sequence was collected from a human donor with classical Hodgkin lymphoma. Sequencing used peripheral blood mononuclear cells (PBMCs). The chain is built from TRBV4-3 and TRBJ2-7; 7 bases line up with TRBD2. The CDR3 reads CASSQSRLAPYEQYF. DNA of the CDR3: TGCGCCAGCAGCCAGTCACGACTAGCCCCCTACGAGCAGTACTTC.